What follows are 12 T cell receptor beta chains derived from one specimen sequenced in a study of shared clonotypes between healthy human individuals (dated by TCRdb to 2020 to 2021). The method behind the library was the immunoSEQ multiplex PCR assay. TCRdb provides this immuneACCESS table in a form limited to in-frame rearrangements. Some clones are lacking; in checked studies, under half of them reflect an unresolved V gene, and why the rest are absent is not known. The sample table contains over 1.4 million clones; only one count was recorded for more than 95% of them. The ten largest account for roughly 1.2% of the sample. The specimen was naive CD4+ T cells sorted from blood. What this sample's cell subset or site label stands for: CD45RA+ positively selected. The receptors here all came from a man aged 30 to 45 in good health.

The chain combines TRBV5-4 with TRBJ2-5, with 7 bases identical to TRBD1. There are 15 residues in the CDR3. The V gene's germline CDR1 is SGHNT and CDR2 YYREEE (reference sequence). V lost 5 bases to trimming and J lost 3 bases; unmatched junction nucleotides: 10. This CDR3 reads CASRDFRGTKETQYF. Here the CDR3 DNA reads TGTGCCAGCAGGGATTTCAGGGGGACCAAAGAGACCCAGTACTTC.

The rearrangement uses TRBV30 and TRBJ1-5, with 7 bases matching TRBD1. This CDR3 contains 13 residues. CDR1 and CDR2 from the germline V gene are GTSNPN and SVGIG (reference sequence). V lost 5 bases, J lost 2 bases, and 3 bases stayed unmatched. The CDR3 spells CAWGGTGNQPQHF. The CDR3 nucleotides read TGTGCCTGGGGCGGGACAGGCAATCAGCCCCAGCATTTT.

The CDR3, as DNA: TGTGCCAGCAGAGACAGGGCTAACTCCTACAATGAGCAGTTCTTC. It specifies CASRDRANSYNEQFF. V usage is TRBV2 and J usage is TRBJ2-1; 7 nucleotides line up with TRBD1. Looked up from germline, CDR1 is SNHLY and CDR2 is FYNNEI. Trimming cost V 6 bases and J 0 bases; bases outside gene matches: 5. The CDR3 covers 15 residues.

The J gene is TRBJ2-7, the V gene TRBV7-9; no reliable D call. Germline-derived CDR1 and CDR2 are SEHNR and FQNEAQ (reference sequence). V lost 3 bases, J lost 5 bases, and 14 bases lay in between. This CDR3 spans 14 amino acids. This CDR3 reads CASSLTFGSNEQYF. CDR3 in DNA: TGTGCCAGCAGCTTGACTTTCGGCAGCAACGAGCAGTACTTC. The complete variable domain, with remaining parts taken from reference TRBV7-9 and TRBJ2-7, reads DTGVSQNPRHKITKRGQNVTFRCDPISEHNRLYWYRQTLGQGPEFLTYFQNEAQLEKSRLLSDRFSAERPKGSFSTLEIQRTEQGDSAMYLCASSLTFGSNEQYFGPGTRLTVT.

The J gene is TRBJ2-5, the V gene TRBV5-1; D ambiguous. V dropped 0 bases and J dropped 0 bases, with 9 bases sitting between them. The CDR3 runs 15 residues. In germline, CDR1 is SGHRS, CDR2 YFSETQ. The DNA for the CDR3 is TGCGCCAGCAGCTTGGGTAGCCACAACCAAGAGACCCAGTACTTC. It yields the protein CASSLGSHNQETQYF.

The chain has TRBV5-5 and TRBJ2-5, with D tentatively TRBD2 (5 bases). Germline V gene data show CDR1 as SGHKS and CDR2 as YYEKEE (reference sequence). The V end lost 2 bases, the J end lost 2 bases, and 13 bases lay between the germline ends. The CDR3 has 15 amino acids. CDR3 residues: CASSFGGGRQETQYF. The CDR3 DNA is TGTGCCAGCAGCTTTGGAGGCGGTAGGCAAGAGACCCAGTACTTC. Looking up the rest from reference TRBV5-5 and TRBJ2-5 gives the full variable domain: DAGVTQSPTHLIKTRGQQVTLRCSPISGHKSVSWYQQVLGQGPQFIFQYYEKEERGRGNFPDRFSARQFPNYSSELNVNALLLGDSALYLCASSFGGGRQETQYFGPGTRLLVL.

The chain is built from TRBV2 and TRBJ1-5, with D possibly matching TRBD1 (5 bases). The CDR3 loop spans 15 amino acids. Trimming took 6 bases from V and 0 from J, leaving 12 bases between them. The V gene's germline CDR1 is SNHLY and CDR2 FYNNEI. The CDR3 reads CASRGHPYSNQPQHF. CDR3 nucleotide sequence: TGTGCCAGCAGAGGACACCCTTATAGCAATCAGCCCCAGCATTTT. Combining the CDR3 with reference TRBV2 and TRBJ1-5 gives the whole variable domain EPEVTQTPSHQVTQMGQEVILRCVPISNHLYFYWYRQILGQKVEFLVSFYNNEISEKSEIFDDQFSVERPDGSNFTLKIRSTKLEDSAMYFCASRGHPYSNQPQHFGDGTRLSIL.

The chain combines TRBV6-6 with TRBJ2-5; 12 bases are a match to TRBD2. CDR1 and CDR2 from the germline V gene are MNHNY and SVGAGI (reference sequence). J lost 11 bases, V lost 7 bases, and 8 bases had no gene match. CDR3 length: 13 amino acids. The CDR3 DNA follows: TGTGCCAGCAATAAGCGGACTAGCGGGGAACAGTACTTC. Amino acid sequence: CASNKRTSGEQYF.

The chain combines TRBV2 with TRBJ2-7, with a tentative D call TRBD1 (6 bases). The CDR3 spans 16 residues. V lost 3 bases to trimming and J lost 3 bases, with 18 bases between them. The germline gives CDR1 SNHLY, CDR2 FYNNEI. The CDR3 sequence is CASSERQVDKIYEQYF. The DNA for the CDR3 is TGTGCCAGCAGTGAGCGACAGGTAGATAAGATCTACGAGCAGTACTTC.

The V call is TRBV7-9, the J call TRBJ2-7; D assignment may be TRBD1 or TRBD2 (5 bases each). CDR1 SEHNR and CDR2 FQNEAQ come from the germline V gene (reference sequence). The CDR3 loop spans 16 amino acids. Between the trimmed V and J ends, which lost 1 base and 3 bases, there was a span of 16 bases. CDR3 in DNA: TGTGCCAGCAGCTTAGGGATGGGGGATTTCGGCTACGAGCAGTACTTC. This sequence encodes CASSLGMGDFGYEQYF. The variable domain in full, completed from reference TRBV7-9 and TRBJ2-7, reads DTGVSQNPRHKITKRGQNVTFRCDPISEHNRLYWYRQTLGQGPEFLTYFQNEAQLEKSRLLSDRFSAERPKGSFSTLEIQRTEQGDSAMYLCASSLGMGDFGYEQYFGPGTRLTVT.

The V gene is TRBV5-1, the J gene TRBJ1-1, with D possibly being TRBD1 (6 bases). CDR1 is SGHRS and CDR2 is YFSETQ in the germline V gene. The CDR3 covers 16 residues. V lost 4 bases and J lost 1, with 17 bases in between. The CDR3, as DNA: TGCGCCAGCAGCCCCCTTGGATGGACAGAGAACACTGAAGCTTTCTTT. It yields the protein CASSPLGWTENTEAFF. Full variable domain (missing parts from reference TRBV5-1 and TRBJ1-1): KAGVTQTPRYLIKTRGQQVTLSCSPISGHRSVSWYQQTPGQGLQFLFEYFSETQRNKGNFPGRFSGRQFSNSRSEMNVSTLELGDSALYLCASSPLGWTENTEAFFGQGTRLTVV.

The rearrangement links TRBV29-1 to TRBJ2-3, with D perhaps matching TRBD1 or TRBD2 (5 bases each). CDR3 length equals 14 residues. CDR1 and CDR2 from the germline V gene are SQVTM and ANQGSEA. The ends were cut back, 0 bases at V and 3 bases at J, with 10 bases in the middle. This chain's CDR3 is CSVEERGVTDTQYF. CDR3 DNA: TGCAGCGTTGAAGAAAGAGGGGTGACAGATACGCAGTATTTT.